These 2 T cell receptor beta chains were all obtained from the same sample, sequenced in a study of T cells in Graves' hyperthyroidism and ophthalmopathy. The source material, RNA transcripts, was used to amplify TCR beta CDR3 regions. First-round RT-PCR of the TCR CDR3 relied on the HTBI primer set. In TCRdb, the multiplex PCR reads were re-called with MiXCR into one record per CDR3 protein. Among about 210,000 distinct CDR3 sequences, about a sixth were seen once, and the ten largest hold around 52%. The sequenced sample consisted of blood. These receptors came from a man aged 50 to 59 with Graves' hyperthyroidism.

This clonotype appeared many times. This chain connects TRBV6-5 to TRBJ2-1; possible D gene TRBD2, 5 bases. The CDR3 spans 17 residues. Trimming removed 2 bases from V and 1 base from J, with 15 bases in between. Looked up from germline, CDR1 is MNHEY and CDR2 is SVGAGI. The CDR3, as DNA: TGTGCCAGCAGTTACGATCCTAGCCTCCTATCCTACAATGAGCAGTTCTTC. Translated, it gives CASSYDPSLLSYNEQFF.

This clonotype was picked up a small number of times. The V gene is TRBV20-1, the J gene TRBJ2-1, with 12 nucleotides matching TRBD1. Unmatched junction bases numbered 13, after V lost 7 bases and J lost 6 bases. Germline CDR1 reads DFQATT; CDR2 reads SNEGSKA (reference sequence). The CDR3 loop spans 16 amino acids. The CDR3 DNA reads TGCAGTGGGGTTTCGCCCGGGACAGGGGGCAGCAATGAGCAGTTCTTC. It translates to CSGVSPGTGGSNEQFF.